The present T cell receptor beta chain was sequenced within a study of early T cells in non-severe SARS-CoV-2 infection. For the study at large: Chains were unpaired, as sequencing was done on bulk RNA from unsorted whole blood. Study conclusions and caveats: VDJdb matching favored anti-spike CD8 responses, missing private and CD4 specificities.

This clonotype was seen repeatedly, ten times or more. The antigen remains undetermined. The TCR library protocol attached unique molecular identifiers to the individual cDNA molecules. TCRdb re-derived calls from the 5' RACE reads in MiXCR, one entry per CDR3 protein. The sample contains fewer than 55,000 distinct CDR3 sequences, about 4% of which appear only once. V trimming: 2 bases; J trimming: 12 bases; junction bases outside the gene matches: 14. Germline CDR1 and CDR2: SGHTA and FQGTGA. The CDR3 has 15 amino acids. Sequencing used whole blood. This TCR was recovered from an adult who was a healthcare worker with PCR-confirmed SARS-CoV-2 infection or an uninfected control (not recorded which). The chain joins TRBV7-3 to TRBJ2-3, with 7 bases identical to TRBD1. The CDR3 sequence: CASSLGDSPIRHQYF. In DNA, the CDR3 is TGTGCCAGCAGCTTAGGGGACAGTCCAATTAGGCATCAGTATTTT.